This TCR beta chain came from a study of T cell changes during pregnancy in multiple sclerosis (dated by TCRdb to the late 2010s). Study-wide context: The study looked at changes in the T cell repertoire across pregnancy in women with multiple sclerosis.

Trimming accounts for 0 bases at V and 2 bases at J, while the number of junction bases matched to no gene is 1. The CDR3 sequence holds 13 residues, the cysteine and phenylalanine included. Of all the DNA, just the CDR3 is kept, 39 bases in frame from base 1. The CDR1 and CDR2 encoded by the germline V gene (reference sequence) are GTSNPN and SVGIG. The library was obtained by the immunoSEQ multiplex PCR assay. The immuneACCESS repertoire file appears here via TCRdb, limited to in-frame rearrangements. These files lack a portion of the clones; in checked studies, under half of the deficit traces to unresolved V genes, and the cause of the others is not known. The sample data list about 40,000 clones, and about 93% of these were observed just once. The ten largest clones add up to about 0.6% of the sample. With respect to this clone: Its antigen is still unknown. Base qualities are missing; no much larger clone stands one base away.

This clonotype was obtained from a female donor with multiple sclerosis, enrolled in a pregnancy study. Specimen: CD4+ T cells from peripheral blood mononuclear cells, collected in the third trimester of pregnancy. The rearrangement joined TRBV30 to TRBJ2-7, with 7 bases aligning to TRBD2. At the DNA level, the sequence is TGTGCCTGGAGTGTAGGACTAGCCTACGAGCAGTACTTC. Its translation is CAWSVGLAYEQYF. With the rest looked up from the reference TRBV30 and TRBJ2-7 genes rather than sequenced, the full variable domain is SQTIHQWPATLVQPVGSPLSLECTVEGTSNPNLYWYRQAAGRGLQLLFYSVGIGQISSEVPQNLSASRPQDRQFILSSKKLLLSDSGFYLCAWSVGLAYEQYFGPGTRLTVT.